What follows are 32 T cell receptor beta chains derived from one specimen sequenced in a study of cytomegalovirus exposure and HLA in healthy donors (dated by TCRdb to the late 2010s). The library was prepared using the immunoSEQ multiplex PCR assay. The multiplex PCR relied on a mix of 60 forward primers for TCR Vbeta segments and 13 reverse primers for TCR Jbeta segments. The table was pulled from immuneACCESS by TCRdb, which kept in-frame rearrangements only. Such tables lose some clones; where checked, under half of the loss comes from unresolved V genes, and the rest has no known cause. This sample holds about 120,000 clones; around 86% were observed only once. Clones ranked in the top ten supply 2% to 2.5% of the sample. The sample consisted of PBMCs. The receptor set was obtained from a woman between 35 and 50 years old in good health and CMV-seronegative.

The chain combines TRBV11-2 with TRBJ1-5; D might be TRBD1 (5 bases). This CDR3 region has 14 residues. The V end lost 5 bases, the J end lost 6 bases, and 14 bases lay between the germline ends. Germline CDR1 is SGHAT and CDR2 is FQNNGV. The CDR3 region is CASSPDSTVQPQHF. The CDR3 nucleotides are TGTGCCAGCAGCCCTGACAGTACCGTTCAGCCCCAGCATTTT.

The rearrangement links TRBV7-6 to TRBJ2-7; 7 bases map to TRBD1. The CDR3 extends over 14 amino acids. In germline, CDR1 is SGHVS, CDR2 FNYEAQ. V was pared by 5 bases and J by 3 bases, with 7 bases of the junction left unmatched. CDR3 sequence: CASSQGAGGYEQYF. The CDR3 DNA is TGTGCCAGCAGCCAAGGTGCAGGGGGCTACGAGCAGTACTTC.

The rearrangement joins TRBV2 to TRBJ1-4; D perhaps matches TRBD1 (6 bases). V lost 4 bases and J lost 5, with 14 bases in between. Germline CDR1 and CDR2: SNHLY and FYNNEI. The CDR3 has 15 amino acids. The DNA of the CDR3 is TGTGCCAGCAGTGCCAGACAGGCAAGAAATGAAAAACTGTTTTTT. Translated, it gives CASSARQARNEKLFF. Combining the CDR3 with reference TRBV2 and TRBJ1-4 gives the whole variable domain EPEVTQTPSHQVTQMGQEVILRCVPISNHLYFYWYRQILGQKVEFLVSFYNNEISEKSEIFDDQFSVERPDGSNFTLKIRSTKLEDSAMYFCASSARQARNEKLFFGSGTQLSVL.

CDR3 protein: CATLRDTVAYEQYF. In DNA, the CDR3 is TGTGCCACCCTACGGGACACCGTGGCCTACGAGCAGTACTTC. The chain couples TRBV6-5 to TRBJ2-5, with D maybe TRBD1 (6 bases). Near its end, the DNA agrees better with TRBJ2-7, so the J call may be wrong. Germline-derived CDR1 and CDR2 are MNHEY and SVGAGI. The CDR3 has 14 residues.

A remark on this clone: The junction differs from germline at one of its ends, possibly a read error. The chain has TRBV7-9 and TRBJ2-7; TRBD1 is a possible D gene (5 bases). Germline values: CDR1 SEHNR, CDR2 FQNEAQ (reference sequence). The CDR3 totals 16 residues. The CDR3 nucleotides read TGTTCCAGCAGCTGGGGCCAGATGGTTAGCTCCTACGAGCAGTACTTC. It encodes CSSSWGQMVSSYEQYF.

The chain recombines TRBV2 with TRBJ2-7, with D tentatively TRBD2 (5 bases). The CDR3 totals 12 residues. The V and J ends lost 8 bases and 2 bases respectively, with 10 bases between them. In germline, CDR1 is SNHLY, CDR2 FYNNEI. CDR3 coding DNA: TGTGCCAGCCTAGCTCTTCCCTACGAGCAGTACTTC. Translation gives CASLALPYEQYF.

The chain employs TRBV19 and TRBJ2-5; 7 nucleotides match TRBD1. The CDR3 spans 16 residues. Trimming removed 5 bases from V and 5 bases from J; junction bases left unmatched: 14. Germline V gene sequence: CDR1 LNHDA, CDR2 SQIVND (reference sequence). The CDR3 nucleotides are TGTGCCAGTAGTCTAAACCACAGGGGCCCCCAGGAGACCCAGTACTTC. Translated, it gives CASSLNHRGPQETQYF.

J is TRBJ2-6 and V is TRBV5-4, with D perhaps matching TRBD1 (5 bases). V was pared by 0 bases and J by 0 bases, with 10 bases between. The CDR3 has 17 amino acids. Germline values: CDR1 SGHNT, CDR2 YYREEE (reference sequence). CDR3 residues: CASSLAGQFSGANVLTF. The CDR3 nucleotides read TGTGCCAGCAGCTTGGCCGGACAATTCTCTGGGGCCAACGTCCTGACTTTC.

This clone has a single count. V gene TRBV5-1 combines with J gene TRBJ2-3; D remains unclear. The germline V gene has CDR1 SGHRS and CDR2 YFSETQ. CDR3 length equals 12 residues. Trimming stripped 2 bases from V and 5 bases from J, with 6 bases between. The chain's CDR3 is CASSLDKDTQYF. CDR3 sequence (DNA): TGCGCCAGCAGCTTAGACAAAGATACGCAGTATTTT.

The CDR3 bases are TGTGCCAGCTCACCCTATTCAACAGGGAACAATGAGCAGTTCTTC. The encoded protein is CASSPYSTGNNEQFF. The chain employs TRBV18 and TRBJ2-1; D possibly corresponds to TRBD1 (6 bases). The germline V gene has CDR1 KGHSH and CDR2 LQKENI. The CDR3 is 15 amino acids. Trimming pared 3 bases from V and 5 bases from J, leaving 14 bases between.

The chain employs TRBV23-1 and TRBJ1-2, with a tentative D call TRBD1 (5 bases). TRBV23-1 is sorted into the ORF group, with uncertain function. V was clipped by 2 bases and J by 0 bases, with 16 bases between them. The CDR3 is 17 amino acids. This CDR3 is CASSQILGRAANYGYTF. The CDR3, as DNA: TGCGCCAGCAGTCAAATCCTGGGCAGGGCAGCTAACTATGGCTACACCTTC.

J is TRBJ1-2 and V is TRBV19, with D uncertain. Germline CDR1 is LNHDA and CDR2 is SQIVND (reference sequence). The ends were cut back, 7 bases at V and 7 bases at J, with 25 bases in the middle. CDR3 length: 16 amino acids. For the CDR3, the DNA is TGTGCCAGTACCCTAAGTGACCGACCGGCAACTACTGGCTACACCTTC. This sequence encodes CASTLSDRPATTGYTF.

The CDR3: CARSLVLGDRDNTGELFF. The CDR3 nucleotides read TGTGCCAGAAGCTTGGTTCTCGGGGACAGGGATAACACCGGGGAGCTGTTTTTT. J is TRBJ2-2 and V is TRBV5-3, with TRBD1 matching over 9 bases. TRBV5-3 has ORF status, its function being uncertain. This CDR3 spans 18 amino acids. J gave up 2 bases and V 0 bases, and 8 bases lay outside the gene matches.

This chain links TRBV7-2 with TRBJ2-5; D is unclear. CDR3 length equals 13 residues. From germline, CDR1 is SGHTA and CDR2 FQGNSA. The V end lost 4 bases, the J end lost 2 bases, and 8 bases lay between the germline ends. CDR3 loop: CASSSPLQETQYF. The CDR3 DNA is TGTGCCAGCAGCTCCCCTTTACAAGAGACCCAGTACTTC.

The V call is TRBV7-6, the J call TRBJ1-1; 9 bases match TRBD1. Germline values: CDR1 SGHVS, CDR2 FNYEAQ. The CDR3 sequence is 16 residues long. J lost 5 bases, V lost 1 base, and 8 bases had no gene match. The chain's CDR3 is CASSLGIQGAWTEAFF. The CDR3 nucleotides read TGTGCCAGCAGCTTAGGGATACAGGGGGCCTGGACTGAAGCTTTCTTT.

This rearrangement joins TRBV28 to TRBJ2-7; 11 bases match TRBD2. Germline CDR1 MDHEN, CDR2 SYDVKM. V trimming: 5 bases; J trimming: 0 bases; junction bases outside the gene matches: 9. This CDR3 region has 17 residues. As DNA, the CDR3 is TGTGCCAGCAGTGCCCAGTGGGGACTAGCGGTCTCCTACGAGCAGTACTTC. This sequence encodes CASSAQWGLAVSYEQYF.

In its sample, this clone was seen a few times. The V and J genes are TRBV4-1 and TRBJ2-5; 7 nucleotides agree with TRBD1. Germline V gene lookup returns CDR1 MGHRA and CDR2 YSYEKL. The V and J ends lost 1 base and 4 bases, in that order; junction bases with no gene match: 3. This CDR3 is built from 14 residues. CDR3 sequence reads: CASSQVEGAETQYF. As DNA, the CDR3 is TGCGCCAGCAGCCAAGTCGAGGGGGCAGAGACCCAGTACTTC.

V usage is TRBV5-1 and J usage is TRBJ2-2; TRBD1 might be the D (5 bases). Trimming removed 0 bases from V and 5 bases from J, with 5 bases in between. CDR3 length: 13 amino acids. In germline, CDR1 is SGHRS, CDR2 YFSETQ. DNA for the CDR3: TGCGCCAGCAGCTTGGAGGGGACCGGGGAGCTGTTTTTT. Protein sequence: CASSLEGTGELFF. Combining the CDR3 with reference TRBV5-1 and TRBJ2-2 gives the whole variable domain KAGVTQTPRYLIKTRGQQVTLSCSPISGHRSVSWYQQTPGQGLQFLFEYFSETQRNKGNFPGRFSGRQFSNSRSEMNVSTLELGDSALYLCASSLEGTGELFFGEGSRLTVL.

This clone came up once. The J gene is TRBJ2-1, the V gene TRBV11-2; 12 nucleotides line up with TRBD2. The CDR3 runs to 16 residues. Germline V lookup: CDR1 SGHAT, CDR2 FQNNGV. J lost 7 bases, V lost 1 base, and 5 bases had no gene match. The CDR3 loop reads CASSLVGLAGQNEQFF. In DNA form, the CDR3 reads TGTGCCAGCAGCTTAGTTGGACTAGCGGGGCAGAATGAGCAGTTCTTC. Full variable domain (missing parts from reference TRBV11-2 and TRBJ2-1): EAGVAQSPRYKIIEKRQSVAFWCNPISGHATLYWYQQILGQGPKLLIQFQNNGVVDDSQLPKDRFSAERLKGVDSTLKIQPAKLEDSAVYLCASSLVGLAGQNEQFFGPGTRLTVL.

V gene TRBV5-1 combines with J gene TRBJ1-1, with TRBD1 matching 7 bases. CDR1 is SGHRS and CDR2 is YFSETQ in the germline V gene. The V and J ends lost 0 bases and 3 bases, in that order; junction bases with no gene match: 8. The CDR3 runs to 16 residues. In DNA form, the CDR3 reads TGCGCCAGCAGCTTGGGAACAGGGGCCCTCGACACTGAAGCTTTCTTT. Protein sequence: CASSLGTGALDTEAFF.

The V gene is TRBV5-1, the J gene TRBJ2-1, with a weak D call TRBD2 (5 bases). Between the trimmed V and J ends, which lost 0 bases and 10 bases, there was a span of 14 bases. In germline, CDR1 is SGHRS, CDR2 YFSETQ. The CDR3 covers 14 residues. The CDR3 loop reads CASSLAPVRGEQFF. DNA of the CDR3: TGCGCCAGCAGCTTGGCCCCGGTTCGCGGGGAGCAGTTCTTC.

The CDR3 coding sequence is TGTGCCAGCAGCTTATCTCCTAGCGGTTACGAGCAGTACTTC. The encoded protein is CASSLSPSGYEQYF. The genes are TRBV7-8 and TRBJ2-7; 7 bases are a match to TRBD2. Germline V gives CDR1 SGHVS, CDR2 FQNEAQ. CDR3 length equals 14 residues. Trimming at V came to 2 bases and at J to 4 bases, leaving 5 bases not matched to a gene.

The chain combines TRBV11-3 with TRBJ2-3, with 7 bases matching TRBD2. V shed 4 bases, J shed 1 base, and the junction held 5 bases outside the gene matches. From germline, CDR1 is SGHNT and CDR2 YENEEA. The length of the CDR3 is 15 residues. The CDR3 nucleotides are TGTGCCAGCAGCTCAAAAGCGGGACGCACAGATACGCAGTATTTT. Translated: CASSSKAGRTDTQYF.

The genes are TRBV18 and TRBJ1-6; D call uncertain. V lost 1 base and J lost 11, with 18 bases in between. This CDR3 region has 16 residues. Germline V CDR1 and CDR2: KGHSH, LQKENI. CDR3: CASSPRFSPRSAPLHF. The CDR3 bases are TGTGCCAGCTCACCACGGTTTTCTCCCCGTTCGGCACCCCTCCACTTT.

V is TRBV11-2 and J is TRBJ2-5; TRBD1 is a possible D gene (5 bases). Gene TRBJ2-7 matches the end of the DNA better, so the J call may be wrong. Germline CDR1 and CDR2: SGHAT and FQNNGV. The CDR3 runs 16 residues. For the CDR3, the DNA is TGTGCCAGCAGCTTTGGGCAGGGTCGGACCCAGTACGAGCAGTACTTC. Translating gives CASSFGQGRTQYEQYF.

The V call is TRBV11-3, the J call TRBJ2-5; TRBD2 is a possible D gene (6 bases). V was shortened by 0 bases and J by 4 bases, with 9 bases between the two germline ends. Germline CDR1 is SGHNT and CDR2 is YENEEA. CDR3 length: 14 amino acids. CDR3 DNA: TGTGCCAGCAGCTTAGATGGAGGGTCAGAGACCCAGTACTTC. As protein: CASSLDGGSETQYF. The complete variable domain, with remaining parts taken from reference TRBV11-3 and TRBJ2-5, reads EAGVVQSPRYKIIEKKQPVAFWCNPISGHNTLYWYLQNLGQGPELLIRYENEEAVDDSQLPKDRFSAERLKGVDSTLKIQPAELGDSAVYLCASSLDGGSETQYFGPGTRLLVL.

The genes are TRBV21-1 and TRBJ2-1; the D call of TRBD2 is as the table states it, not checked on the DNA. TRBV21-1 constitutes a pseudogene. This CDR3 contains 15 residues. This CDR3 reads CASSKWELHYNEQFF. Here the CDR3 DNA reads TGTGCCAGCAGCAAGTGGGAGCTCCACTACAATGAGCAGTTCTTC.

The J gene is TRBJ2-5, the V gene TRBV7-2; maybe TRBD1 (5 bases). The DNA end is more similar to TRBJ2-7, so the J call may be wrong. This CDR3 has 12 amino acids. Germline loops: CDR1 SGHTA, CDR2 FQGNSA. The CDR3 coding sequence is TGTGCCAGCAGCTTACAGGGCTACGAGCAGTACTTC. Protein product: CASSLQGYEQYF.

The chain has TRBV19 and TRBJ2-6, with D perhaps TRBD2 (6 bases). Trimming cost V 5 bases and J 7 bases, with 12 bases left between them. The CDR3 loop spans 14 amino acids. The germline V gene encodes CDR1 LNHDA and CDR2 SQIVND (reference sequence). The CDR3 DNA reads TGTGCCAGTAGTCCCTCAGGGACTGCCAACGTCCTGACTTTC. It codes for CASSPSGTANVLTF.

V gene TRBV5-6 combines with J gene TRBJ1-2; D remains unclear. V was pared by 4 bases and J by 4 bases, with 17 bases between. CDR3 length: 15 amino acids. Germline lookup yields CDR1 SGHDT and CDR2 YYEEEE. The CDR3: CASSAALRASYGYTF. DNA of the CDR3: TGTGCCAGCAGCGCTGCACTGCGGGCTTCCTATGGCTACACCTTC.

Notes on this clone: The sample holds other DNA sequences that translate to the same CDR3. This chain uses TRBV14 with TRBJ1-1; D gene uncertain. Trimming removed 3 bases from V and 0 bases from J, with 5 bases in between. Germline lookup yields CDR1 SGHDN and CDR2 FVKESK. The CDR3 has 13 amino acids. CDR3 loop: CASSQALNTEAFF. The CDR3 coding sequence is TGTGCCAGCAGCCAGGCTTTGAACACTGAAGCTTTCTTT.

The gene calls are TRBV4-2 and TRBJ2-5; unclear D gene. The germline V gene has CDR1 LGHNA and CDR2 YNFKEQ. The V gene lost 1 base and the J gene lost 5 bases, with 5 bases spanning the gap. The CDR3 sequence is 12 residues long. The CDR3 reads CASSQGAETQYF. CDR3 DNA: TGTGCCAGCAGCCAAGGGGCCGAGACCCAGTACTTC.